This T cell receptor beta chain is from a study of spatial heterogeneity in lung cancer. Study summary: Alpha-chain sequences were consistently detected in smaller numbers than beta-chain sequences. Raw sequencing reads included, on average, more than eight appearances of each unique TCR and UMI combination. The study's findings and limits: Among blood samples, ubiquitous expanded tumor TCRs appeared more at resection than at follow-up.

Time point described: sample taken at primary tumor resection. In each case, whole RNA from tumor, nontumor lung or frozen PBMC was sequenced unsorted. Relative to its sample, this clonotype is large. Its cognate antigen is unknown. Found in a library prepared for alpha chains, this beta chain is an off-target read, and its abundance has little meaning. The CDR3 extends over 13 amino acids. Germline-derived CDR1 and CDR2 are SGDLS and YYNGEE. V was shortened by 3 bases and J by 0 bases, with 6 bases between the two germline ends. Using its own MiXCR run on the 5' RACE reads, TCRdb lists one record per CDR3 protein. The repertoire holds some 760 distinct CDR3 sequences, approximately 16% seen once, with over 30% in the top ten.

This TCR came from a male donor with early-stage non-small cell lung cancer. The sequencing here drew on PBMCs, taken at surgery. This rearrangement joins TRBV9 to TRBJ1-1; D gene unclear. The CDR3 region has the DNA TGTGCCAGCAGCGCAGGACTGAACACTGAAGCTTTCTTT. Protein sequence: CASSAGLNTEAFF.